This passage covers 12 T cell receptor beta chains from one sample sequenced in a study of identical twins listed by TCRdb under 2016. Libraries were constructed by 5' RACE. Sequencing was performed on an Illumina HiSeq 2000. The raw public data were reprocessed by TCRdb itself: fastp quality trimming at Q25, MiXCR clonotype calling, in-frame beta chains only. All rows with the same CDR3 protein become a single entry with the most common DNA and genes. This sample has about 890,000 distinct CDR3 sequences in its table, and roughly 12% of those were observed once. The biggest ten clones account for around 1.6% of the sample. The sample was also reused in another study, on yellow fever vaccine responses in identical twins.

The sample was PBMCs. The receptor source for this set is a young woman in good health.

This clonotype was observed a handful of times. The chain has TRBV12-3 or TRBV12-4 and TRBJ2-1; TRBD2 aligns across 11 bases. This CDR3 spans 15 amino acids. V was clipped by 5 bases and J by 9 bases; unmatched bases: 9. CDR3 sequence reads: CASSLTSGGEGEQFF. As DNA, the CDR3 is TGTGCCAGCAGTCTAACTAGCGGGGGCGAGGGTGAGCAGTTCTTC.

This clonotype appeared many times. The chain recombines TRBV10-3 with TRBJ1-2; D call uncertain. The length of the CDR3 is 13 residues. With 0 bases removed from V and 1 base from J, the gap between germline ends came to 3 bases. The germline V gene has CDR1 ENHRY and CDR2 SYGVKD. CDR3 sequence reads: CAISESRNYGYTF. The CDR3 DNA sequence: TGTGCCATCAGTGAGTCCCGTAACTATGGCTACACCTTC.

V and J are TRBV14 and TRBJ1-1; TRBD1 aligns across 7 bases. With V trimmed by 2 bases and J by 4 bases, 4 bases remained unmatched. The germline gives CDR1 SGHDN, CDR2 FVKESK. This CDR3 spans 14 amino acids. Written as DNA, the CDR3 is TGTGCCAGCAGCCAAAGACAGGGAGTCACTGAAGCTTTCTTT. Protein: CASSQRQGVTEAFF.

CDR3 protein: CSVTGTYQETQYF. As DNA, the CDR3 is TGCAGCGTTACCGGGACATACCAAGAGACCCAGTACTTC. V and J are TRBV29-1 and TRBJ2-5; a possible D gene is TRBD1 (6 bases). This CDR3 has 13 residues. V was pared by 5 bases and J by 0 bases, with 10 bases between. The germline V gene encodes CDR1 SQVTM and CDR2 ANQGSEA.

This clonotype was counted a few times. The V gene is TRBV28, the J gene TRBJ1-1; D is perhaps TRBD1 (5 bases). The CDR3 extends over 14 amino acids. Trimming took off 6 bases at V and 0 bases at J, with 11 bases between the two ends. Germline V CDR1 and CDR2: MDHEN, SYDVKM. CDR3 coding DNA: TGTGCCAGCAGACCCAGGGTATTGAACACTGAAGCTTTCTTT. Its protein product is CASRPRVLNTEAFF.

This clonotype was counted only a few times. The V call is TRBV9, the J call TRBJ2-1; the D is unclear. V gave up 0 bases and J gave up 6 bases, with 16 bases separating them. The CDR3 totals 16 residues. CDR1 and CDR2 (germline): SGDLS, YYNGEE. CDR3 nucleotide sequence: TGTGCCAGCAGCGTAGAGTCCAGTAGACCCGGCAATGAGCAGTTCTTC. Its protein product is CASSVESSRPGNEQFF.

The sample holds many counts of this clonotype. The chain is built from TRBV2 and TRBJ1-5; 8 bases align to TRBD1. The germline V gene has CDR1 SNHLY and CDR2 FYNNEI. There are 13 residues in the CDR3. V was clipped by 8 bases and J by 4 bases; unmatched bases: 4. CDR3 protein: CASRQGANQPQHF. The CDR3 nucleotides are TGTGCCAGCCGGCAGGGGGCAAATCAGCCCCAGCATTTT. Together with reference TRBV2 and TRBJ1-5, the CDR3 gives the full variable domain: EPEVTQTPSHQVTQMGQEVILRCVPISNHLYFYWYRQILGQKVEFLVSFYNNEISEKSEIFDDQFSVERPDGSNFTLKIRSTKLEDSAMYFCASRQGANQPQHFGDGTRLSIL.

The chain carries TRBV5-1 and TRBJ2-3, with 7 nucleotides matching TRBD1. Losses at the gene ends were 4 bases for V and 2 bases for J; bases not matched to a gene: 13. This CDR3 is built from 17 residues. Germline loops: CDR1 SGHRS, CDR2 YFSETQ. Here the CDR3 reads CASSPQTGMKATDTQYF. The CDR3 DNA reads TGCGCCAGCAGCCCACAGACAGGGATGAAGGCCACAGATACGCAGTATTTT.

The rearrangement joins TRBV6-1 to TRBJ2-7; 16 nucleotides match TRBD2. This CDR3 comprises 17 residues. Trimming removed 6 bases from V and 0 bases from J; junction bases left unmatched: 5. CDR1 MNHNS and CDR2 SASEGT come from the germline V gene. The CDR3 sequence: CASRPGLAGGGSYEQYF. The CDR3 DNA reads TGTGCCAGCAGGCCGGGACTAGCGGGAGGGGGCTCCTACGAGCAGTACTTC.

This clonotype was observed a handful of times. The rearrangement joins TRBV20-1 to TRBJ2-7; 9 bases fit TRBD1. CDR3 size: 14 residues. The germline V gene encodes CDR1 DFQATT and CDR2 SNEGSKA (reference sequence). V was pared by 1 base and J by 4 bases, with 5 bases of the junction left unmatched. The CDR3 protein is CSARGDRDRYEQYV. CDR3 bases: TGCAGTGCTAGAGGGGACAGGGATCGGTACGAGCAGTACGTC.

This clonotype was seen a handful of times. The chain has TRBV10-3 and TRBJ2-7, with 7 bases that match TRBD2. This CDR3 is 13 amino acids long. CDR1 is ENHRY, CDR2 SYGVKD, per germline. The trim removed 8 bases at V and 3 bases at J, leaving 7 bases unmatched. CDR3 bases: TGTGCCATCCGGGGAGGGGATGACTACGAGCAGTACGTC. Translating gives CAIRGGDDYEQYV.

This clonotype was picked up a small number of times. The chain is built from TRBV10-2 and TRBJ2-3, with D perhaps being TRBD1 or TRBD2 (6 bases each). The V gene's germline CDR1 is WSHSY and CDR2 SAAADI. The CDR3 is 13 amino acids. The V end was cut by 6 bases, the J end by 8 bases, with 15 bases between. In DNA form, the CDR3 reads TGCGCCAGCAGGAACGGGGGCTACGGTACGCAGTATTTT. Translation gives CASRNGGYGTQYF.